This TCR beta chain stems from a study of blood T cell repertoires in COVID-19. In the study overall: The cDNA or gDNA used as material had been derived from T cells, B-cell-depleted T cells, or PBMCs.

In the original processing: Quantification of nucleated cells was approximated via reference gene primer amplification. Sequencing used immunoSEQ multiplex PCR; TCRdb keeps in-frame clones, though not all of them. That table gives V, J and clone size, and the DNA gave D and trimming. The repertoire holds about 370,000 clones, with approximately 92% as singletons. Recruitment covered about 26 US areas and drew participants whose ages spanned about 18 to 90 years. Researchers sorted participants into cohorts using their self-reported clinical history. The specimen sequenced was PBMCs or T cells enriched from blood (not recorded which). This clonotype was obtained from a man younger than 35 who had recovered from COVID-19.

DNA for the CDR3: TGTGCCGCAAGGGGATCACAGGGGGTGAGCACAGATACGCAGTATTTT. Translating gives CAARGSQGVSTDTQYF. This sequence joins TRBV10-3 and TRBJ2-3, with 8 nucleotides matching TRBD1. The junction had 13 bases not matched to a gene; V was cut back by 11 bases and J by 0 bases. The CDR3 is made up of 16 amino acids. Germline loops: CDR1 ENHRY, CDR2 SYGVKD.